A selection of T cell receptor beta chains follows, all from one sample in a study of cytomegalovirus exposure and HLA in healthy donors. TCRdb's copy holds only in-frame clones and misses some; the assay was immunoSEQ multiplex PCR. The sample records 100,000 to 150,000 clones, roughly 80% being singletons. Input material: PBMCs. The source is a male donor in good health and CMV-seronegative. Each CDR3 is given with its conserved first and last residue. A D gene is named only where the DNA matches it firmly. Clone size is given for some rows only: seen once, a few or many times, or a class if the clone is expanded.

D,J,V,size,DNA,CDR3
.,TRBJ2-7,TRBV11-2,.,TGTGCCAGCAGCTTACGGGGTAACGAGCAGTACTTC,CASSLRGNEQYF
TRBD1,TRBJ2-7,TRBV27,.,TGTGCCAGCGGTCACAGGGGGAAGAGGAGTGCGTACGAGCAGTACTTC,CASGHRGKRSAYEQYF
.,TRBJ1-1,TRBV6-5,once,TGTGCCAGCAGTGCCCCGGGACTGCTAAACACTGAAGCTTTCTTT,CASSAPGLLNTEAFF
TRBD2,TRBJ2-3,TRBV7-9,.,TGTGCCAGCAGCTTGCGGGGGGCAGATACGCAGTATTTT,CASSLRGADTQYF
.,TRBJ2-1,TRBV5-1,once,TGCGCCAGCAGCTTGGAGACAGAGCAGTTCTTC,CASSLETEQFF
.,TRBJ1-2,TRBV7-9,.,TGTGCCAGCAGCGAAGAGAGGGGGGGTAACTATGGCTACACCTTC,CASSEERGGNYGYTF
TRBD1,TRBJ1-2,TRBV5-6,.,TGTGCCAGCAGCGCACCCCGGGACAGCTATGGCTACACCTTC,CASSAPRDSYGYTF
TRBD1,TRBJ2-7,TRBV30,.,TGTGCCTGGATGGGACAGGGGATTCCCTACGAGCAGTACTTC,CAWMGQGIPYEQYF
.,TRBJ2-7,TRBV5-1,.,TGCGCCAGCAGCTTGGCCGTGGCGTCGGGGGAGCAGTACTTC,CASSLAVASGEQYF
TRBD2,TRBJ2-1,TRBV4-3,once,TGCGCCAGCAGCCAACTGGGGGGACTAGCGGGGTCGGATGAGCAGTTCTTC,CASSQLGGLAGSDEQFF
TRBD2,TRBJ2-3,TRBV11-3,.,TGTGCCAGCAGCGTCGGGGTAGCGGGACCACGGGGAGATACGCAGTATTTT,CASSVGVAGPRGDTQYF
TRBD1,TRBJ2-3,TRBV5-1,.,TGCGCCAGCAGCTTAGGACAGGGGACGACAGATACGCAGTATTTT,CASSLGQGTTDTQYF
.,TRBJ1-4,TRBV7-6,.,TGTGCCAGCAGCTTAGTTAGTGCAACTAATGAAAAACTGTTTTTT,CASSLVSATNEKLFF
.,TRBJ1-1,TRBV6-5,.,TGTGCCAGCAGTTACGGGGGGGAGAACACTGAAGCTTTCTTT,CASSYGGENTEAFF
.,TRBJ1-2,TRBV5-1,.,TGCGCCAGCAGCGCCGGGGTGGGATACGATGGCTACACCTTC,CASSAGVGYDGYTF
.,TRBJ1-5,TRBV6-1,few,TGTGCCAGCAGTGAAGGACCGGAGGGTCAGCCCCAGCATTTT,CASSEGPEGQPQHF
.,TRBJ1-1,TRBV7-9,.,TGTGCCAGCAGCTTATATCGGGAGGGCACTGAAGCTTTCTTT,CASSLYREGTEAFF
.,TRBJ2-7,TRBV7-9,.,TGTGCCAGCAGCCGGACAGAGGTTTCCTACGAGCAGTACTTC,CASSRTEVSYEQYF
TRBD1,TRBJ1-3,TRBV30,few,TGTGCCTGGGGCCGACAGGGCGCCTCTGGAAACACCATATATTTT,CAWGRQGASGNTIYF
.,TRBJ2-7,TRBV7-9,.,TGTGCCAGCAGCATAAAAGGGGGACCCCAACCCCAGAGCTCCTACGAGCAGTACTTC,CASSIKGGPQPQSSYEQYF
TRBD2,TRBJ2-4,TRBV28,few,TGTGCCAGCAGTCTCGGGGGGGGGAACATTCAGTACTTC,CASSLGGGNIQYF
.,TRBJ2-7,TRBV10-2,.,TGCGCCAGCAGTGAAGGTTACGGGGGCTACGAGCAGTACTTC,CASSEGYGGYEQYF
.,TRBJ2-7,TRBV10-3,.,TGTGCCATCAGTGAGCCAAACCAAGGGGGATACGAGCAGTACTTC,CAISEPNQGGYEQYF
TRBD2,TRBJ2-1,TRBV7-2,.,TGTGCCAGCAGCATACTAGGACTAGCGATAGCTCAGTTCTTC,CASSILGLAIAQFF
.,TRBJ2-1,TRBV5-1,.,TGCGCCAGCAGCTTGGAGGCGGGCTATGAGCAGTTCTTC,CASSLEAGYEQFF
.,TRBJ1-4,TRBV7-9,.,TGTGCCAGCAGCTTAGCGGGCAGTGCAACTAATGAAAAACTGTTTTTT,CASSLAGSATNEKLFF
.,TRBJ1-2,TRBV28,.,TGTGCCAGCAGTGTCCGGGGACTGTATGGCTACACCTTC,CASSVRGLYGYTF
.,TRBJ1-1,TRBV5-4,.,TGTGCCAGCAGCTTGGGACATAACATGAACACTGAAGCTTTCTTT,CASSLGHNMNTEAFF
.,TRBJ2-7,TRBV10-3,.,TGTGCCATCAGGCCGACATCCCGCTCCTACGAGCAGTACTTC,CAIRPTSRSYEQYF
TRBD1,TRBJ1-3,TRBV30,.,TGTGCCTGGAGTGGACAGGGAGGAAACACCATATATTTT,CAWSGQGGNTIYF
TRBD1,TRBJ1-6,TRBV30,.,TGTGCCTGGAGTGTACCGGGACAGGAAAATTCACCCCTCCACTTT,CAWSVPGQENSPLHF
.,TRBJ1-2,TRBV21-1,.,TGTGCCAGCAGCAAAGTGGTCCAGGGCAAAAGCACCTTC,CASSKVVQGKSTF
.,TRBJ1-5,TRBV7-9,.,TGTGCCAGCAGCTTAGGACAGACCAATCAGCCCCAGCATTTT,CASSLGQTNQPQHF
TRBD1,TRBJ1-5,TRBV15,.,TGTGCCACCAGCAGAGATTTACAGGGGATGAGCAATCAGCCCCAGCATTTT,CATSRDLQGMSNQPQHF
TRBD2,TRBJ2-7,TRBV7-2,.,TGTGCCAGCAGCGCTCTGGGGAGGGGCTACGAGCAGTACTTC,CASSALGRGYEQYF
.,TRBJ1-1,TRBV7-9,.,TGTGCCAGCAGCTTAGGGAAGGGCAGGGCGAACACTGAAGCTTTCTTT,CASSLGKGRANTEAFF
.,TRBJ1-2,TRBV5-1,.,TGCGCCAGCAGCCCCTTGGGGGGTGATGTCTACACCTTC,CASSPLGGDVYTF
.,TRBJ1-3,TRBV7-2,.,TGTGCCAGCAGCTTAGCGCGGGTCGGATCCTCTGGAAACACCATATATTTT,CASSLARVGSSGNTIYF
.,TRBJ2-7,TRBV5-6,once,TGTGCCAGCAGCCGCTTCCGCGGTTCCTACGAGCAGTACTTC,CASSRFRGSYEQYF
.,TRBJ2-3,TRBV21-1,.,TGTGCCAGCAGCGCTTCGACACTAGCGGGGGGCTCCCAACCCACAGATACGCAGTATTTT,CASSASTLAGGSQPTDTQYF